This is a list of T cell receptor beta chains from one sample in a study of shared clonotypes between healthy human individuals. This table comes from immunoSEQ multiplex PCR, and its TCRdb copy is limited to in-frame clones, with some not included. Of around 1,900,000 clones listed, around 93% are singletons. The sample comprised naive CD8+ T cells from PBMCs. Every receptor here comes from a man younger than 35 in good health. Some clones in this sample may be carry-over from other donors' samples. The CDR3 runs from the conserved cysteine through the conserved F or W. A D gene is named only where the DNA matches it firmly. The size entry is marked missing in some rows and otherwise reads once, few, many or a size class.

cdr3_aa cdr3_nt v_call d_call j_call clone_size
CASSATGNTGELFF TGTGCCAGCAGTGCGACGGGGAACACCGGGGAGCTGTTTTTT TRBV6-1 NA TRBJ2-2 NA
CATSRDGGYTF TGTGCCACCAGCAGAGATGGGGGCTACACCTTC TRBV15 NA TRBJ1-2 NA
CASSVHRQRATDTQYF TGTGCCAGCAGCGTACATCGGCAGAGAGCCACAGATACGCAGTATTTT TRBV9 NA TRBJ2-3 NA
CSVHGGSTDTQYF TGCAGCGTCCATGGGGGTAGCACAGATACGCAGTATTTT TRBV29-1 NA TRBJ2-3 NA
CAISVSGATNEKLFF TGTGCCATCAGTGTTAGCGGTGCAACTAATGAAAAACTGTTTTTT TRBV10-3 NA TRBJ1-4 once
CASSLTVNTEAFF TGTGCCAGCAGCCTAACAGTGAACACTGAAGCTTTCTTT TRBV9 NA TRBJ1-1 few
CASSQVRDLGEQYF TGCGCCAGCAGCCAAGTAAGGGACCTAGGCGAGCAGTACTTC TRBV4-1 NA TRBJ2-7 NA
CASSPRTGGIFYEQYF TGCGCCAGCAGCCCACGGACAGGGGGCATTTTCTACGAGCAGTACTTC TRBV5-1 TRBD1 TRBJ2-7 NA
CASSLVHRYEQYF TGTGCCAGCAGCTTAGTGCACCGGTACGAGCAGTACTTC TRBV7-9 NA TRBJ2-7 NA
CASSFGGLFGEKLFF TGTGCCAGCAGTTTCGGGGGATTATTCGGTGAAAAACTGTTTTTT TRBV27 NA TRBJ1-4 NA
CASRDRGRSQPQHF TGTGCCAGCAGGGACAGGGGGCGAAGTCAGCCCCAGCATTTT TRBV6-5 TRBD1 TRBJ1-5 NA
CASSVGGNEQFF TGCGCCAGCAGTGTAGGCGGCAATGAGCAGTTCTTC TRBV10-1 NA TRBJ2-1 NA
CASRVFPGGGYEQYF TGTGCCAGCAGAGTTTTCCCCGGGGGGGGCTACGAGCAGTACTTC TRBV27 TRBD2 TRBJ2-7 NA
CSVDIEGTREQYF TGCAGCGTTGATATTGAGGGGACGAGGGAGCAGTACTTC TRBV29-1 NA TRBJ2-7 NA
CARSTNVHRGGQNIQYF TGTGCCAGAAGTACCAACGTGCACAGGGGAGGTCAAAACATTCAGTACTTC TRBV5-3 NA TRBJ2-4 NA
CAISGPGLAGGLAYEQYF TGTGCCATCAGTGGGCCGGGACTAGCGGGAGGCCTCGCCTACGAGCAGTACTTC TRBV10-3 TRBD2 TRBJ2-7 once
CASSPAVGGPEDTQYF TGTGCCAGCAGTCCAGCCGTTGGGGGACCCGAAGATACGCAGTATTTT TRBV28 NA TRBJ2-3 NA
CASSLDGEKLFF TGTGCCAGCAGTTTAGACGGTGAAAAACTGTTTTTT TRBV27 NA TRBJ1-4 few
CASSGWDRRLELGYGYTF TGTGCCAGCAGCGGATGGGACAGGCGATTGGAACTGGGGTATGGCTACACCTTC TRBV7-9 TRBD1 TRBJ1-2 NA
CASSPNSGRATREQYF TGCGCCAGCAGCCCAAATAGCGGGAGGGCCACAAGGGAGCAGTACTTC TRBV4-1 TRBD2 TRBJ2-7 NA
CASSLSSTTLGAYEQYF TGTGCCAGCAGCTTAAGTTCTACGACCTTGGGGGCCTACGAGCAGTACTTC TRBV7-6 NA TRBJ2-7 NA
CASSWGGTGGHEQYF TGTGCCAGCAGCTGGGGAGGGACAGGGGGTCACGAGCAGTACTTC TRBV7-2 TRBD1 TRBJ2-7 NA
CASSETGTALSSYEQYF TGTGCCAGCAGCGAGACCGGGACGGCCCTCAGCTCCTACGAGCAGTACTTC TRBV28 NA TRBJ2-7 NA
CASSSQLVVSYEQYF TGTGCCAGCAGCTCCCAACTTGTGGTCTCCTACGAGCAGTACTTC TRBV13 NA TRBJ2-7 NA
CASKSDRGDTEAFF TGTGCCAGCAAATCGGACAGAGGAGACACTGAAGCTTTCTTT TRBV6-4 NA TRBJ1-1 NA
CASSLRGGRDVGYTF TGTGCCAGCAGTTTACGTGGGGGCAGGGACGTCGGCTACACCTTC TRBV27 NA TRBJ1-2 NA